Described below is a single T cell receptor (beta chain) sequence and its context. Germline V gives CDR1 MDHEN, CDR2 SYDVKM. With 7 bases removed from V and 4 bases from J, the gap between germline ends came to 11 bases. The CDR3 spans 13 residues. The data belong to a study of shared T cell receptors in the human thymus. The assay was immunoSEQ multiplex PCR, and TCRdb's table has in-frame clones only and misses some. Among some 700,000 clones listed, approximately 85% were seen once. These data were also filed under a second study, of human thymus T cells. That report notes: Samples came from healthy Finnish infants during open corrective cardiac surgery. Thymic samples were excised during corrective heart operations. An apparent bias in V and J gene usage was seen in thymic and blood repertoires. Thymic repertoires overlap heavily among unrelated individuals, related research has reported.

The sequence came from a girl less than two years old with a congenital heart defect. The sequenced sample consisted of thymocytes. This chain links TRBV28 with TRBJ1-5; D is undetermined. CDR3 residues: CASTPRWNQPQHF. The DNA for the CDR3 is TGTGCCAGCACCCCGAGATGGAATCAGCCCCAGCATTTT.